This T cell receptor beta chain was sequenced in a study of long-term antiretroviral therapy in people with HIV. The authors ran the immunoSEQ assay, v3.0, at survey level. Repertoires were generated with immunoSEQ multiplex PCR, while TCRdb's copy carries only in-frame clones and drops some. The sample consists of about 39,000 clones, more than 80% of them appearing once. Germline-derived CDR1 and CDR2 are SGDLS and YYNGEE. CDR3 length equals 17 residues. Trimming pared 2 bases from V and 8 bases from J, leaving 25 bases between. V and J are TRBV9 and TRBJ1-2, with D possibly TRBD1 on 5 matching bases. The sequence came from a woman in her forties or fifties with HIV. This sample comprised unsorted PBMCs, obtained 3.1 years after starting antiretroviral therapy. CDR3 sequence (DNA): TGTGCCAGCAGCGTTAGGGATTTGGGCAGGGCCACGGAAGGCTACACCTTC. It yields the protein CASSVRDLGRATEGYTF. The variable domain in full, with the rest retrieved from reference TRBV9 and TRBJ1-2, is DSGVTQTPKHLITATGQRVTLRCSPRSGDLSVYWYQQSLDQGLQFLIQYYNGEERAKGNILERFSAQQFPDLHSELNLSSLELGDSALYFCASSVRDLGRATEGYTFGSGTRLTVV.